One and the same sample provided the 16 T cell receptor beta chains below, sequenced in a study of cytomegalovirus exposure and HLA in healthy donors. The PCR made use of 60 Vbeta and 13 Jbeta primers. Assay: immunoSEQ multiplex PCR; the TCRdb copy retains only in-frame clones and omits some. The sample consists of around 140,000 clones, over 60% of them appearing once. Sequencing was done on a sample of PBMCs. The receptors originated from a woman aged 60 to 75 in good health and CMV-seronegative.

The chain uses TRBV4-1 and TRBJ2-7; TRBD2 aligns across 10 bases. The V gene end was trimmed by 0 bases and the J gene end by 3 bases; junction bases not matched to a gene: 14. This CDR3 comprises 19 residues. The germline gives CDR1 MGHRA, CDR2 YSYEKL. CDR3 in DNA: TGCGCCAGCAGCCAAGAACGTGTAACTAGCGGGGAGAGTATCTACGAGCAGTACTTC. It is translated as CASSQERVTSGESIYEQYF.

This clone appeared once. The gene calls are TRBV23-1 and TRBJ1-2; 10 positions agree with TRBD1. TRBV23-1 is placed among ORFs of uncertain function. Unmatched junction bases numbered 8, after V lost 4 bases and J lost 6 bases. The CDR3 is 15 residues long. The DNA for the CDR3 is TGCGCCAGCAGTCCGCGGGACAGGGGATGTGATGGCTACACCTTC. Its translation: CASSPRDRGCDGYTF.

This chain connects TRBV6-5 to TRBJ2-6, with D hard to call. The CDR3 runs 14 residues. From germline, CDR1 is MNHEY and CDR2 SVGAGI. The V gene lost 4 bases and the J gene lost 1 base, with 5 bases spanning the gap. This chain's CDR3 is CASSSGSGANVLTF. CDR3 in DNA: TGTGCCAGCAGTTCGGGTTCTGGGGCCAACGTCCTGACTTTC.

This clone has only one observation. The germline gene is not matched at one end of the junction; a read error may be the cause. The J gene is TRBJ1-2, the V gene TRBV13; TRBD1 aligns across 7 bases. Per germline, CDR1 PRHDT and CDR2 FYEKMQ (reference sequence). This CDR3 contains 13 residues. The CDR3 DNA reads TGTGCCGGCAGCCAGGACAGGAACTATGGCTACACCTTC. It codes for CAGSQDRNYGYTF.

The chain carries TRBV28 and TRBJ2-7; a possible D gene is TRBD1 (5 bases). This CDR3 is built from 14 residues. The V end was cut by 4 bases, the J end by 3 bases, with 13 bases between. Germline V CDR1 and CDR2: MDHEN, SYDVKM. The CDR3: CASSSGHEFYEQYF. In DNA, the CDR3 is TGTGCCAGCAGTTCCGGACACGAATTCTACGAGCAGTACTTC.

The chain is built from TRBV30 and TRBJ1-5; no definite D call. The germline V gene has CDR1 GTSNPN and CDR2 SVGIG (reference sequence). The CDR3 loop spans 13 amino acids. V dropped 2 bases and J dropped 1 base, with 6 bases sitting between them. In DNA, the CDR3 is TGTGCCTGGAGTCTCGGGAGCAATCAGCCCCAGCATTTT. This codes for CAWSLGSNQPQHF. Full variable domain (rest looked up from reference TRBV30 and TRBJ1-5): SQTIHQWPATLVQPVGSPLSLECTVEGTSNPNLYWYRQAAGRGLQLLFYSVGIGQISSEVPQNLSASRPQDRQFILSSKKLLLSDSGFYLCAWSLGSNQPQHFGDGTRLSIL.

The chain carries TRBV6-5 and TRBJ2-7; TRBD1 matches 10 bases. This CDR3 contains 12 residues. V was pared by 6 bases and J by 10 bases, with 6 bases of the junction left unmatched. The germline CDR1 and CDR2 sequences are MNHEY and SVGAGI. CDR3 sequence (DNA): TGTGCCAGCAGGTCCGGGACAGGGGAACAGTACTTC. It specifies CASRSGTGEQYF.

The V and J genes are TRBV29-1 and TRBJ2-1, with 9 bases identical to TRBD1. The CDR3 runs to 16 residues. Germline lookup yields CDR1 SQVTM and CDR2 ANQGSEA. V shed 1 base, J shed 0 bases, and the junction held 4 bases outside the gene matches. The CDR3 here is CSVEGKTGGSYNEQFF. CDR3 coding DNA: TGCAGCGTTGAAGGCAAGACAGGGGGCTCCTACAATGAGCAGTTCTTC.

V usage is TRBV7-6 and J usage is TRBJ2-2; TRBD1 aligns across 7 bases. The germline gives CDR1 SGHVS, CDR2 FNYEAQ. The CDR3 sequence is 16 residues long. Trimming removed 5 bases from V and 4 bases from J; junction bases left unmatched: 10. The CDR3 here is CASSNGQAPGTGELFF. The DNA for the CDR3 is TGTGCCAGCAGCAACGGACAGGCCCCGGGCACCGGGGAGCTGTTTTTT.

The rearrangement joins TRBV19 to TRBJ2-1; the match to TRBD1 covers 9 bases. The junction had 8 bases not matched to a gene; V was cut back by 6 bases and J by 5 bases. This CDR3 region has 15 residues. Per germline, CDR1 LNHDA and CDR2 SQIVND (reference sequence). As DNA, the CDR3 is TGTGCCAGTAGGGGCGGGACAGGGTGGAACAATGAGCAGTTCTTC. Translating it yields CASRGGTGWNNEQFF.

This chain links TRBV6-6 with TRBJ2-7; TRBD1 agrees at 10 bases. Losses at the gene ends were 0 bases for V and 4 bases for J; bases not matched to a gene: 0. The CDR3 contains 14 residues. In germline, CDR1 is MNHNY, CDR2 SVGAGI (reference sequence). In DNA, the CDR3 is TGTGCCAGCAGTTACTCGGACAGGGGGTACGAGCAGTACTTC. Translating it yields CASSYSDRGYEQYF.

CDR3 nucleotide sequence: TGCAGCGTTGTATTCCTCCCGCTGGGACAGGCAGATACGCAGTATTTT. Its translation is CSVVFLPLGQADTQYF. This rearrangement joins TRBV29-1 to TRBJ2-3, with 8 bases that match TRBD1. This CDR3 region has 16 residues. Germline CDR1 SQVTM, CDR2 ANQGSEA. V was pared by 4 bases and J by 4 bases, with 13 bases of the junction left unmatched.

The chain has TRBV5-1 and TRBJ2-7, with D perhaps being TRBD1 or TRBD2 (6 bases each). Germline assignment: CDR1 SGHRS and CDR2 YFSETQ. This CDR3 region has 15 residues. V was trimmed by 9 bases and J by 2 bases, leaving 21 bases between them. CDR3 sequence (DNA): TGCGCCACCAGGGGCGGGATTAGTTCCCCCTACGAGCAGTACTTC. Its translation: CATRGGISSPYEQYF.

The chain links TRBV9 to TRBJ2-7; the match to TRBD1 covers 8 bases. V lost 2 bases and J lost 2; bases outside the gene matches: 3. Germline V CDR1 and CDR2: SGDLS, YYNGEE. The CDR3 extends over 14 amino acids. The CDR3 here is CASSVATGAYEQYF. The CDR3 region has the DNA TGTGCCAGCAGCGTTGCGACAGGGGCCTACGAGCAGTACTTC.

V usage is TRBV5-5 and J usage is TRBJ1-2, with a possible D match to TRBD1 (5 bases). CDR1 SGHKS and CDR2 YYEKEE come from the germline V gene (reference sequence). V was shortened by 1 base and J by 2 bases, with 9 bases between the two germline ends. The CDR3 has 14 residues. CDR3 protein: CASSLRGINYGYTF. The CDR3 DNA reads as TGTGCCAGCAGCTTGAGGGGAATAAACTATGGCTACACCTTC.

The genes are TRBV9 and TRBJ1-6; D gene unclear. V lost 4 bases and J 0 bases, leaving 11 bases between the germline ends. CDR1 SGDLS and CDR2 YYNGEE come from the germline V gene. The CDR3 extends over 16 amino acids. The CDR3 spells CASSRRGSSYNSPLHF. DNA for the CDR3: TGTGCCAGCAGCCGTAGAGGCAGCTCCTATAATTCACCCCTCCACTTT.